The subject of this entry is one TCR beta chain. Its antigen is still unknown. Assays were performed on roughly 10^5 TCR templates per sample. Using immunoSEQ multiplex PCR, the repertoire was profiled, and TCRdb retains in-frame clones only, with some absent. The sample yields 98,000 or so clones, roughly 92% seen once. The record originates from a study of siplizumab effects on memory and regulatory T cells. General study findings and limits: Whether proliferating Tregs in siplizumab cultures suppress was not functionally confirmed. Naive T cells looked more diverse than memory cells, and they looked like major contributors to the alloresponse. Siplizumab gave mappable alloreactive CD4+ clones an average Treg-derived fraction of approximately 69%, against 25% to 30% in controls.

Trimming pared 3 bases from V and 8 bases from J, leaving 11 bases between. Germline V gene sequence: CDR1 MNHNS, CDR2 SASEGT. CDR3 length: 13 residues. The sample consisted of Tregs sorted from blood. This sequence originates from a human donor in good health. The V and J genes are TRBV6-1 and TRBJ2-1; D may be TRBD2 (5 bases). CDR3 region: CASSDRSRDEQFF. Written as DNA, the CDR3 is TGTGCCAGCAGTGACAGATCGCGGGATGAGCAGTTCTTC.